Listed below are T cell receptor beta chains from one sample, sequenced in a study of T-cell memory formation after mild COVID-19. TCRdb re-derived calls from the 5' RACE reads in MiXCR, one entry per CDR3 protein. The sample shows some 340,000 distinct CDR3 sequences, roughly 13% of them seen only once. Sequences were obtained from PBMCs or a T cell subset sorted from them (not recorded which). All receptors come from a man in his late teens or twenties who had mild COVID-19 (a few samples of this study predate the infection). Cell type and time point are not known. Both conserved end residues are part of each CDR3. The D gene is left open where the match is weak. Expanded clones are given a class, and other clones once, few, many or no size at all.

>TRBD1|TRBJ1-2|TRBV29-1|.
CSVEAPGTGIFGYTF
TGCAGCGTTGAAGCCCCCGGGACAGGGATTTTCGGCTACACCTTC
>.|TRBJ2-1|TRBV29-1|few
CSARESTPGGEQFF
TGCAGCGCCCGCGAGAGTACTCCTGGGGGTGAGCAGTTCTTC
>TRBD1|TRBJ1-6|TRBV6-6|few
CASSYFGTGQSSYNSPLHF
TGTGCCAGCAGTTACTTCGGGACAGGGCAAAGCTCCTATAATTCACCCCTCCACTTT
>.|TRBJ1-3|TRBV4-1|many
CASSFRVLTGNTIYF
TGCGCCAGCAGCTTTCGGGTGCTAACTGGAAACACCATATATTTT
>.|TRBJ1-5|TRBV21-1|few
CASRPEGLVGSQPQHF
TGTGCCAGCAGGCCGGAGGGCCTTGTCGGTTCTCAGCCCCAGCATTTT
>.|TRBJ2-2|TRBV29-1|.
CSVGRDSNTGELFF
TGCAGCGTTGGACGGGACTCGAACACCGGGGAGCTGTTTTTT
>TRBD2|TRBJ2-1|TRBV19|.
CASIIGTSYNEQFF
TGTGCCAGTATCATCGGGACTAGTTACAATGAGCAGTTCTTC
>TRBD1|TRBJ1-1|TRBV29-1|.
CSVEDPLDRAQNTEAFF
TGCAGCGTTGAAGATCCCCTGGACAGGGCCCAGAACACTGAAGCTTTCTTT
>TRBD1|TRBJ2-7|TRBV30|.
CAWRLQGAEQYF
TGTGCCTGGAGGTTACAGGGGGCCGAGCAGTACTTC
>.|TRBJ1-2|TRBV10-3|.
CAISDVGRGYTF
TGTGCCATCAGTGACGTAGGGAGAGGCTACACCTTC
>TRBD1|TRBJ2-7|TRBV4-3|few
CASSQVSGGYEQYF
TGCGCCAGCAGCCAAGTTTCAGGGGGCTACGAGCAGTACTTC
>TRBD1|TRBJ2-2|TRBV14|few
CASNRDSNTGELFF
TGTGCCAGCAACCGGGACAGTAACACCGGGGAGCTGTTTTTT
>.|TRBJ1-1|TRBV7-2|.
CASSLDQGSTEAFF
TGTGCCAGCAGCTTAGATCAGGGGAGCACTGAAGCTTTCTTT
>.|TRBJ1-2|TRBV4-3|many
CASSQVPPNYGYTF
TGCGCCAGCAGCCAAGTTCCCCCAAACTATGGCTACACCTTC
>TRBD1|TRBJ1-4|TRBV5-4|.
CASSIRDREEKLFF
TGTGCCAGCAGCATCCGGGACAGGGAGGAAAAACTGTTTTTT
>TRBD2|TRBJ2-3|TRBV4-1|once
CASSLPTSRSDTQYF
TGCGCCAGCAGCCTCCCGACTAGCCGCTCAGATACGCAGTATTTT
>.|TRBJ2-7|TRBV3-1|.
CASSPTPGQFYQQYF
TGTGCCAGCAGCCCCACACCAGGACAGTTCTACCAGCAGTACTTC
>TRBD1|TRBJ2-3|TRBV7-8|.
CASSRYQGEETDTQYF
TGTGCCAGCAGCCGTTATCAGGGGGAAGAAACAGATACGCAGTATTTT
>.|TRBJ1-3|TRBV4-1|few
CASSQPGNTIYF
TGCGCCAGCAGCCAACCTGGAAACACCATATATTTT
>TRBD1|TRBJ2-1|TRBV7-8|.
CASSPAQGANNEQFF
TGTGCCAGCAGCCCCGCACAGGGGGCCAACAATGAGCAGTTCTTC